Shown below are 25 T cell receptor beta chains from a single sample sequenced in a study of T cells expressing NK-cell markers. Following a re-call of the 5' RACE reads, TCRdb has one entry per CDR3 protein and lacks DNA. The repertoire table contains over 120,000 distinct CDR3 sequences. Sequencing was done on a sample of blood T cells: a sorted CD56 or NKG2C T cell subset, CD4+ or CD8+ T cells, or bulk PBMC T cells (not recorded which). The receptors derive from a man between 18 and 35 years old in good health.

The CDR3 spells CAISDEDPFGEQYF. The chain employs TRBV10-3 and TRBJ2-7; the TRBD2 assignment by TCRdb is unverifiable without DNA. The CDR3 length is 14 residues. CDR1 is ENHRY and CDR2 is SYGVKD in the germline V gene.

The chain employs TRBV2 and TRBJ2-2; TCRdb indicates TRBD2, and absent DNA this call remains unverified. Germline CDR1 is SNHLY and CDR2 is FYNNEI. CDR3 length: 14 residues. CDR3 in amino acids: CASSELLGPGELFF.

This chain joins TRBV7-8 and TRBJ2-1; without DNA, the TCRdb call of TRBD1 cannot be checked. From germline, CDR1 is SGHVS and CDR2 FQNEAQ. The CDR3 length is 14 residues. CDR3 amino acids: CASSPVWGYNEQFF.

The J gene is TRBJ2-1, the V gene TRBV30; there is no DNA to check the TCRdb D call of TRBD1. Germline V lookup: CDR1 GTSNPN, CDR2 SVGIG (reference sequence). This CDR3 contains 15 residues. This CDR3 reads CAWSPGGSPYNEQFF.

This chain links TRBV3-1 with TRBJ1-1; TCRdb reports TRBD1, a call that lacks DNA to check it against. The CDR3 is 14 amino acids. Germline CDR1 LGHDT, CDR2 YNNKEL (reference sequence). The CDR3 loop reads CASSPVYGGHVAFF. The full variable domain, with the rest looked up from reference TRBV3-1 and TRBJ1-1, is DTAVSQTPKYLVTQMGNDKSIKCEQNLGHDTMYWYKQDSKKFLKIMFSYNNKELIINETVPNRFSPKSPDKAHLNLHINSLELGDSAVYFCASSPVYGGHVAFFGQGTRLTVV.

The genes are TRBV4-1 and TRBJ2-3; TCRdb gives TRBD2 as the D gene, but with no DNA this cannot be confirmed. Germline V gives CDR1 MGHRA, CDR2 YSYEKL. This CDR3 is 17 amino acids long. The CDR3 sequence: CASSQDGGLGGSDTQYF.

The chain carries TRBV20-1 and TRBJ2-7; there is no DNA to check the TCRdb D call of TRBD2. This CDR3 is built from 14 residues. Germline V gene data show CDR1 as DFQATT and CDR2 as SNEGSKA (reference sequence). CDR3 residues: CSGGLAGISYEQYF.

This chain uses TRBV6-5 with TRBJ2-5. The CDR3 is made up of 13 amino acids. Looked up from germline, CDR1 is MNHEY and CDR2 is SVGAGI. CDR3 sequence reads: CASSYGVTETQYF.

The chain combines TRBV29-1 with TRBJ2-3; TCRdb names TRBD1, which stays unverified in the absence of DNA. Germline V CDR1 and CDR2: SQVTM, ANQGSEA. The CDR3 totals 15 residues. CDR3 sequence reads: CSVEFDRASTDTQYF.

This rearrangement joins TRBV6-1 to TRBJ2-1; the D call of TRBD2 rests on TCRdb alone, since no DNA is present to check it. Germline V gene lookup returns CDR1 MNHNS and CDR2 SASEGT. CDR3 length: 14 amino acids. The CDR3 loop reads CASSAGLAVTEQFF.

CDR3 loop: CASSIVLGSYNEQFF. The chain has TRBV19 and TRBJ2-1. Looked up from germline, CDR1 is LNHDA and CDR2 is SQIVND (reference sequence). The CDR3 is 15 residues long.

The chain couples TRBV14 to TRBJ2-7. In germline, CDR1 is SGHDN, CDR2 FVKESK. The CDR3 has 15 residues. The CDR3 loop reads CASSQGSRITYEQYF.

The gene calls are TRBV12-3 or TRBV12-4 and TRBJ2-3; TCRdb picks TRBD1, but there is no DNA to check that call. This CDR3 spans 19 amino acids. CDR3 sequence reads: CASRPHPGQSPISTDTQYF.

The CDR3 protein is CASTPEGGYYEQYF. This rearrangement joins TRBV6-1 to TRBJ2-7; TCRdb's D gene call, TRBD1, goes unchecked for lack of DNA. The CDR3 sequence is 14 residues long. CDR1 is MNHNS, CDR2 SASEGT, per germline.

The chain uses TRBV28 and TRBJ2-7. Germline CDR1 MDHEN, CDR2 SYDVKM. The CDR3 sequence is 14 residues long. The CDR3 reads CASSLSRDSYEQYF.

The rearrangement joins TRBV19 to TRBJ2-1; the TRBD2 assignment by TCRdb is unverifiable without DNA. This CDR3 contains 18 residues. Germline assignment: CDR1 LNHDA and CDR2 SQIVND (reference sequence). CDR3 loop: CASMVGLAGGTPYNEQFF. The full variable domain, its missing parts supplied by reference TRBV19 and TRBJ2-1, is DGGITQSPKYLFRKEGQNVTLSCEQNLNHDAMYWYRQDPGQGLRLIYYSQIVNDFQKGDIAEGYSVSREKKESFPLTVTSAQKNPTAFYLCASMVGLAGGTPYNEQFFGPGTRLTVL.

The V call is TRBV12-3 or TRBV12-4, the J call TRBJ2-4. The CDR3 covers 12 residues. CDR3 protein: CASRGSEDIQYF.

V and J are TRBV7-8 and TRBJ2-1; lacking DNA, the TRBD2 call made by TCRdb goes unchecked. The CDR3 spans 16 residues. Germline-derived CDR1 and CDR2 are SGHVS and FQNEAQ. The CDR3 here is CASSSLAGGVYNEQFF.

The chain has TRBV4-2 and TRBJ2-1; TCRdb selects TRBD2, and the lack of DNA leaves this call unchecked. This CDR3 has 19 residues. CDR1 and CDR2 (germline): LGHNA, YNFKEQ. CDR3 sequence reads: CASSQECRTSEEGYNEQFF.

The rearrangement joins TRBV5-1 to TRBJ2-1. The germline V gene encodes CDR1 SGHRS and CDR2 YFSETQ. The CDR3 sequence is 12 residues long. The CDR3 region is CASSLVADEQFF.

This chain links TRBV2 with TRBJ2-3; TCRdb reports TRBD2, a call that lacks DNA to check it against. The germline V gene encodes CDR1 SNHLY and CDR2 FYNNEI. This CDR3 is built from 16 residues. CDR3 in amino acids: CASSELASGSTDTQYF.

The rearrangement uses TRBV27 and TRBJ2-7. Germline CDR1 MNHEY, CDR2 SMNVEV (reference sequence). The CDR3 spans 14 residues. The CDR3 reads CASSPFGGNYEQYF.

This rearrangement joins TRBV11-2 to TRBJ2-1; no DNA is available, so the TRBD1 call from TCRdb remains unchecked. Germline V gene lookup returns CDR1 SGHAT and CDR2 FQNNGV. The CDR3 totals 15 residues. This chain's CDR3 is CASSLVTQGYNEQFF.

This sequence joins TRBV5-1 and TRBJ2-5; as DNA is missing, the TRBD2 call by TCRdb cannot be tested. This CDR3 contains 15 residues. Germline values: CDR1 SGHRS, CDR2 YFSETQ. CDR3 region: CASRPSISSGETQYF. Full variable domain (remainder filled in from reference TRBV5-1 and TRBJ2-5): KAGVTQTPRYLIKTRGQQVTLSCSPISGHRSVSWYQQTPGQGLQFLFEYFSETQRNKGNFPGRFSGRQFSNSRSEMNVSTLELGDSALYLCASRPSISSGETQYFGPGTRLLVL.

The genes are TRBV4-1 and TRBJ2-5; TCRdb's D call of TRBD1 is untestable without DNA. The CDR3 consists of 13 residues. Germline CDR1 MGHRA, CDR2 YSYEKL. The CDR3 protein is CASRGAGEETQYF.